This TCR beta chain was captured by sequencing in a study of blood T cell repertoires in COVID-19. Study as a whole: Sites across the United States, Italy and Spain contributed samples from acute and convalescent COVID-19. T cells, B-cell-depleted T cells, or PBMCs provided the cDNA or gDNA that served as material.

Original methodology: Reference gene primers were amplified, and this amplification served to estimate nucleated cell counts. This table comes from immunoSEQ multiplex PCR, and its TCRdb copy is limited to in-frame clones, with some not included. V and J calls plus clone size are reproduced from that table; the DNA served to infer D and trimming. Among about 180,000 clones listed, roughly 85% were seen once. Participants had their cohort set by participant-reported clinical history. CDR1 LNHDA and CDR2 SQIVND come from the germline V gene (reference sequence). The CDR3 is made up of 13 amino acids. V shed 8 bases, J shed 8 bases, and the junction held 4 bases outside the gene matches.

The sequenced sample was PBMCs or T cells enriched from blood (not recorded which). This clonotype was obtained from a man between 35 and 55 years old who had recovered from COVID-19. V and J are TRBV19 and TRBJ1-6; 9 nucleotides line up with TRBD1. CDR3 nucleotides: TGTGCCAGTTGGGGACAGGGACATTCACCCCTCCACTTT. Translation gives CASWGQGHSPLHF.